This is a list of T cell receptor beta chains from one sample in a study of metastatic and nonmetastatic thyroid tumors. TCRdb reanalyzed the PCR reads with MiXCR. This sample yields about 23,000 clones, of which more than 14% are seen a single time; around 15% belongs to the top ten. What was sequenced was tumor tissue. The receptors shown here come from a female donor with papillary thyroid cancer or a benign thyroid nodule (not recorded which). Some clones in this sample may be carry-over from other donors' samples. CDR3s include the opening cysteine and the closing phenylalanine or tryptophan. The order of the fields is J gene, V gene, D gene, CDR3 protein. A D gene is named only where the DNA matches it firmly.

>TRBJ1-1|TRBV5-1|-
CASSLSPQDSFFF
>TRBJ1-1|TRBV2|-
CASDYDRNTEAFF
>TRBJ2-1|TRBV20-1|TRBD2
CSARETSGRWVNEQFF
>TRBJ2-7|TRBV30|-
CAWSVRRGGEQYF
>TRBJ2-7|TRBV7-9|-
CASSSGGTVAEQYF
>TRBJ2-1|TRBV27|TRBD2
CASSQGLANEQFF
>TRBJ2-7|TRBV20-1|-
CSAPDQSYDQYF
>TRBJ2-7|TRBV7-8|TRBD1
CASSWGQGSFYEQYF
>TRBJ1-1|TRBV30|-
CAWSVRPGSLGAEAFF
>TRBJ2-2|TRBV19|-
CASSQFVPNTGELFF
>TRBJ1-1|TRBV4-1|TRBD1
CASSQIAGGTEAFF
>TRBJ2-1|TRBV20-1|TRBD2
CSARDPQRGGLGQFF
>TRBJ2-2|TRBV5-1|TRBD1
CASSNTGATGELFF
>TRBJ2-7|TRBV7-3|-
CASSFVQGGEQYF
>TRBJ1-2|TRBV28|-
CASSYFKAGGYTF
>TRBJ1-6|TRBV19|-
CASTRNNSPLHF
>TRBJ1-6|TRBV28|-
CASSPDRDFNSPLHF
>TRBJ1-3|TRBV4-1|-
CASSQEILRLELGNTIYF
>TRBJ2-3|TRBV11-3|-
CASSSVRGDTQYF
>TRBJ2-7|TRBV4-2|TRBD2
CASRTSGSGEQYF
>TRBJ2-5|TRBV7-6|-
CASSSIGVRGETQYF
>TRBJ2-5|TRBV5-1|TRBD2
CASSLAPSGSGETQYF
>TRBJ1-4|TRBV4-1|-
CASSQEGFANEKLFF
>TRBJ1-3|TRBV2|TRBD1
CASSEADRSSGNTIYF
>TRBJ2-3|TRBV11-2|-
CASSPSGREGTDTQYF
>TRBJ2-2|TRBV6-1|TRBD1
CASSRDRGERLFF
>TRBJ2-1|TRBV11-3|TRBD2
CASSSSYYGTSGLNEQFF
>TRBJ2-3|TRBV6-1|TRBD1
CASKGQGASSTDTQYF
>TRBJ2-3|TRBV5-1|-
CASSLTLKAAGDTQYF
>TRBJ2-6|TRBV11-2|-
CASSLVFPGANVLTF
>TRBJ2-3|TRBV11-1|-
CASSLSPNTDTQYF
>TRBJ2-1|TRBV18|TRBD2
CASSEGGRNEQFF
>TRBJ2-5|TRBV5-1|-
CASSLARTGERQETQYF
>TRBJ1-1|TRBV27|-
CASNPTGRAEAFF
>TRBJ2-5|TRBV7-9|TRBD1
CASSYDRVQETQYF
>TRBJ2-5|TRBV12-3/TRBV12-4|TRBD2
CASSMGGGSGTQYF
>TRBJ1-2|TRBV5-1|-
CASSSAPGAVIGYTF
>TRBJ1-5|TRBV6-1|TRBD1
CASSRQGTDQPQHF